This passage covers 18 T cell receptor beta chains from one sample sequenced in a study of blood T cell repertoires in COVID-19. Measured with immunoSEQ multiplex PCR; TCRdb has only the in-frame clones, and not every one. The profile shows roughly 300,000 clones, around 88% of them singletons. The material sequenced was peripheral blood. These receptors were taken from a woman between 50 and 59 years old with acute or convalescent COVID-19.

J is TRBJ1-1 and V is TRBV2; D not resolved. Trimming took off 8 bases at V and 0 bases at J, with 7 bases between the two ends. The length of the CDR3 is 12 residues. Germline assignment: CDR1 SNHLY and CDR2 FYNNEI. The CDR3 nucleotides read TGTGCCAGCGGAGGGATGAACACTGAAGCTTTCTTT. Translated: CASGGMNTEAFF. The variable domain in full, completed from reference TRBV2 and TRBJ1-1, reads EPEVTQTPSHQVTQMGQEVILRCVPISNHLYFYWYRQILGQKVEFLVSFYNNEISEKSEIFDDQFSVERPDGSNFTLKIRSTKLEDSAMYFCASGGMNTEAFFGQGTRLTVV.

The genes are TRBV19 and TRBJ1-2; 11 nucleotides agree with TRBD1. CDR1 is LNHDA, CDR2 SQIVND, per germline (reference sequence). J gave up 8 bases and V 7 bases, and 6 bases lay outside the gene matches. The CDR3 sequence is 13 residues long. The CDR3 is CASTGQGARGYTF. The CDR3 DNA follows: TGTGCCAGTACTGGACAGGGGGCGCGCGGCTACACCTTC.

The genes are TRBV4-3 and TRBJ1-2; D is perhaps TRBD1 (6 bases). V gave up 0 bases and J gave up 2 bases, with 10 bases separating them. This CDR3 spans 15 amino acids. Germline CDR1 is LGHNA and CDR2 is YSLEER. CDR3 coding DNA: TGCGCCAGCAGCCAAGATGTACAGGGAAACTATGGCTACACCTTC. It codes for CASSQDVQGNYGYTF.

The chain has TRBV4-2 and TRBJ2-7; 10 bases align to TRBD2. CDR3 size: 14 residues. The J segment lost 5 bases and the V segment lost 4 bases, leaving 5 bases of the junction unmatched. The V gene's germline CDR1 is LGHNA and CDR2 YNFKEQ. As DNA, the CDR3 is TGTGCCAGCAGCCTTAGCGGGAGGTCCGACGAGCAGTACTTC. It yields the protein CASSLSGRSDEQYF.

The CDR3 region is CASSENRHSTYEQYV. CDR3 nucleotide sequence: TGTGCCAGCAGTGAAAATCGACACTCTACCTACGAGCAGTACGTC. V gene TRBV6-1 combines with J gene TRBJ2-7; D not certain. Trimming took off 2 bases at V and 2 bases at J, with 13 bases between the two ends. The CDR3 consists of 15 residues. The germline V gene encodes CDR1 MNHNS and CDR2 SASEGT.

This clone was seen many times. The chain is built from TRBV6-8 and TRBJ1-6; TRBD1 matches at 8 bases. The J segment lost 6 bases and the V segment lost 7 bases, leaving 14 bases of the junction unmatched. CDR3 length equals 17 residues. From germline, CDR1 is MNHGY and CDR2 SAAAGT. The CDR3 nucleotides are TGTGCCAGCATCCACGGCGGACAGGGAAGGGGTAATTCACCCCTCCACTTT. Its translation: CASIHGGQGRGNSPLHF.

This rearrangement joins TRBV6-5 to TRBJ1-3; D is ambiguous. Germline values: CDR1 MNHEY, CDR2 SVGAGI. V was cut by 6 bases and J by 0 bases, with 6 bases left in between. This CDR3 spans 13 amino acids. The CDR3 here is CASRLSSGNTIYF. Here the CDR3 DNA reads TGTGCCAGCAGATTGAGCTCTGGAAACACCATATATTTT.

This rearrangement joins TRBV4-3 to TRBJ1-1; 7 bases agree with TRBD1. Trimming took 4 bases from V and 4 from J; bases not matched to a gene: 9. CDR1 is LGHNA, CDR2 YSLEER, per germline. This CDR3 is built from 15 residues. In DNA, the CDR3 is TGCGCCAGCAGCCGAGAGACAGGGTACGGCACTGAAGCTTTCTTT. Translated, it gives CASSRETGYGTEAFF.

The chain couples TRBV7-2 to TRBJ2-7, with TRBD2 identical over 9 bases. Germline CDR1 reads SGHTA; CDR2 reads FQGNSA. Trimming removed 3 bases from V and 2 bases from J; junction bases left unmatched: 5. This CDR3 is built from 15 residues. The CDR3 region is CASSFASGAPYEQYV. Written as DNA, the CDR3 is TGTGCCAGCAGCTTTGCTAGCGGGGCCCCCTACGAGCAGTACGTC.

This sequence joins TRBV5-4 and TRBJ2-1; TRBD2 matches 10 bases. CDR3 length: 18 residues. The V gene end was trimmed by 0 bases and the J gene end by 7 bases; junction bases not matched to a gene: 13. Looked up from germline, CDR1 is SGHNT and CDR2 is YYREEE (reference sequence). CDR3 in DNA: TGTGCCAGCAGCTTGGCAGGGGCCAGCGGGAGGGCCGTTAATGAGCAGTTCTTC. This encodes CASSLAGASGRAVNEQFF.

The gene calls are TRBV2 and TRBJ2-5; unclear D gene. The CDR3 spans 13 residues. Germline V lookup: CDR1 SNHLY, CDR2 FYNNEI. V shed 6 bases and J shed 2 bases, with 10 bases lying between them. CDR3: CASRTASQETQYF. DNA of the CDR3: TGTGCCAGCAGGACTGCGTCTCAAGAGACCCAGTACTTC.

This clone was seen once. The CDR3 loop is CASSPGGGQGYEQYF. The CDR3, as DNA: TGTGCCAGCAGTCCTGGGGGGGGGCAAGGCTACGAGCAGTACTTC. V and J are TRBV27 and TRBJ2-7; D is possibly TRBD2 (7 bases). V was trimmed by 5 bases and J by 3 bases, leaving 17 bases between them. The length of the CDR3 is 15 residues. CDR1 is MNHEY and CDR2 is SMNVEV in the germline V gene (reference sequence).

This rearrangement joins TRBV4-2 to TRBJ1-3; D is possibly TRBD1 (5 bases). Trimming stripped 4 bases from V and 2 bases from J, with 12 bases between. CDR1 is LGHNA, CDR2 YNFKEQ, per germline. This CDR3 is built from 15 residues. The CDR3 loop is CASSLWGGAGNTIYF. As DNA, the CDR3 is TGTGCCAGCAGCCTTTGGGGGGGGGCTGGAAACACCATATATTTT.

This chain connects TRBV19 to TRBJ1-5, with D possibly being TRBD1 (5 bases). The ends were cut back, 5 bases at V and 5 bases at J, with 13 bases in the middle. CDR3 length: 14 amino acids. Germline V lookup: CDR1 LNHDA, CDR2 SQIVND (reference sequence). The DNA of the CDR3 is TGTGCCAGTAGTCGGGGGGAAAGGGATCAGCCCCAGCATTTT. This encodes CASSRGERDQPQHF.

This clone occurred a few times. The chain carries TRBV2 and TRBJ1-5; 10 nucleotides match TRBD1. The trim removed 6 bases at V and 3 bases at J, leaving 5 bases unmatched. CDR3 length equals 15 residues. From germline, CDR1 is SNHLY and CDR2 FYNNEI. The CDR3 DNA is TGTGCCAGCAGGAGGGACAGGGGCGACAATCAGCCCCAGCATTTT. It yields the protein CASRRDRGDNQPQHF.

The J gene is TRBJ2-2, the V gene TRBV7-9; 9 positions agree with TRBD2. The CDR3 spans 20 residues. CDR1 and CDR2 from the germline V gene are SEHNR and FQNEAQ (reference sequence). V shed 5 bases and J 5 bases; nucleotides not matched to a gene: 21. CDR3 residues: CASSTAQGERREGRTGELFF. Here the CDR3 DNA reads TGTGCCAGCAGCACCGCACAGGGCGAACGGCGGGAGGGCCGAACCGGGGAGCTGTTTTTT. Variable domain in full (rest from reference TRBV7-9 and TRBJ2-2): DTGVSQNPRHKITKRGQNVTFRCDPISEHNRLYWYRQTLGQGPEFLTYFQNEAQLEKSRLLSDRFSAERPKGSFSTLEIQRTEQGDSAMYLCASSTAQGERREGRTGELFFGEGSRLTVL.

V is TRBV24-1 and J is TRBJ1-4, with D unclear. There are 16 residues in the CDR3. The germline gives CDR1 KGHDR, CDR2 SFDVKD. V gave up 4 bases and J gave up 7 bases, with 18 bases separating them. CDR3 sequence (DNA): TGTGCCACCAGTGACCCCTCTGAGGGTATTGGTGAAAAACTGTTTTTT. This sequence encodes CATSDPSEGIGEKLFF.

The chain joins TRBV6-4 to TRBJ2-1, with TRBD2 identical over 8 bases. Germline V gives CDR1 MRHNA, CDR2 SNTAGT. There are 19 residues in the CDR3. V lost 4 bases to trimming and J lost 0 bases; unmatched junction nucleotides: 14. The CDR3 reads CASSGPLKSGGRSYNEQFF. In DNA, the CDR3 is TGTGCCAGCAGTGGTCCCCTAAAGAGCGGGGGCCGCTCCTACAATGAGCAGTTCTTC.